This TCR beta chain was identified during a study of blood T cell repertoires in COVID-19. Per germline, CDR1 DFQATT and CDR2 SNEGSKA (reference sequence). Trimming took 4 bases from V and 9 from J, leaving 10 bases between them. The length of the CDR3 is 11 residues. Assay: immunoSEQ multiplex PCR; the TCRdb copy retains only in-frame clones and omits some. This table holds 150,000 to 200,000 clones, over 75% found once. The chain employs TRBV20-1 and TRBJ2-1; D gene ambiguous. This clonotype was sampled from a woman aged 18-29 years who had recovered from COVID-19. Specimen: PBMCs or T cells enriched from blood (not recorded which). The CDR3 region is CSAKQTFEQFF. In DNA, the CDR3 is TGCAGTGCTAAACAGACCTTTGAGCAGTTCTTC.